This T cell receptor (beta chain) was documented in a study of blood T cell repertoires in COVID-19. The protocol was immunoSEQ multiplex PCR, while the TCRdb copy is restricted to in-frame clones and leaves out a portion. The data show some 180,000 clones, 70% to 90% seen once. The sequencing sample was made of peripheral blood. The receptor's source is a man aged 55 to 70 with active or convalescent COVID-19.

The CDR3 coding sequence is TGTGCCACCAGCAGAGACAGGGAGGCGTCACCCCTCCACTTT. Residues: CATSRDREASPLHF. The rearrangement joins TRBV15 to TRBJ1-6; possible D gene TRBD1, 5 bases. V was trimmed by 0 bases and J by 10 bases, leaving 10 bases between them. The CDR3 is 14 amino acids. Germline V lookup: CDR1 LNHNV, CDR2 YYDKDF (reference sequence).